These 29 T cell receptor beta chains share one sample of origin, sequenced in a study of T cells in Graves' hyperthyroidism and ophthalmopathy. The TCR beta CDR3 regions underwent amplification using RNA transcripts as the source. TCR CDR3 regions were first amplified by RT-PCR with HTBI primers. TCRdb re-derived calls from the multiplex PCR reads in MiXCR, one entry per CDR3 protein. The sample contains around 100,000 distinct CDR3 sequences, over 45% of which appear only once. The specimen sequenced was blood. The source of these receptors is a man in his forties with Graves' hyperthyroidism.

In this sample, this clonotype turned up many times. The chain links TRBV7-8 to TRBJ2-2; the match to TRBD2 covers 7 bases. This CDR3 has 14 residues. Germline V gene sequence: CDR1 SGHVS, CDR2 FQNEAQ. With V trimmed by 5 bases and J by 8 bases, 8 bases remained unmatched. The DNA for the CDR3 is TGTGCCAGCAGCGACACGGGGGGATTAGGGGAGCTGTTTTTT. It encodes CASSDTGGLGELFF.

At least ten counts were recorded for this clonotype. This chain joins TRBV6-1 and TRBJ2-1; 9 bases line up with TRBD2. Trimming at V came to 10 bases and at J to 6 bases, leaving 10 bases not matched to a gene. This CDR3 is 14 amino acids long. Per the germline V gene, CDR1 is MNHNS and CDR2 is SASEGT. CDR3 protein: CATHLGRGGNEQFF. CDR3 nucleotides: TGTGCCACCCACCTTGGGCGGGGGGGCAATGAGCAGTTCTTC.

J is TRBJ2-7 and V is TRBV20-1; 7 nucleotides align to TRBD1. The CDR3 runs to 13 residues. The V gene end was trimmed by 3 bases and the J gene end by 1 base; junction bases not matched to a gene: 3. From germline, CDR1 is DFQATT and CDR2 SNEGSKA (reference sequence). CDR3 protein: CSASPDRSYEQYF. CDR3 sequence (DNA): TGCAGTGCTAGTCCGGACAGGTCCTACGAGCAGTACTTC.

This clonotype was recorded many times. V and J are TRBV29-1 and TRBJ2-7; D ambiguous. Trimming pared 8 bases from V and 2 bases from J, leaving 13 bases between. The CDR3 is 12 amino acids. Germline CDR1 SQVTM, CDR2 ANQGSEA. CDR3 DNA: TGCAGCTTGGATGGGCCAGCCTACGAGCAGTACTTC. Protein product: CSLDGPAYEQYF.

Worth noting for this clonotype: An end of the junction differs from the germline gene, which may be a read error. The rearrangement links TRBV2 to TRBJ2-1, with a weak D call TRBD1 (6 bases). Looked up from germline, CDR1 is SNHLY and CDR2 is FYNNEI. This CDR3 contains 14 residues. The CDR3 sequence: CASSEGGSYNEQFF. The DNA for the CDR3 is TGTGCCAGCAGCGAAGGGGGAAGCTACAATGAGCAGTTCTTC.

This clonotype was found many times. The gene calls are TRBV7-6 and TRBJ1-2; a possible D gene is TRBD1 (5 bases). Per the germline V gene, CDR1 is SGHVS and CDR2 is FNYEAQ. The length of the CDR3 is 13 residues. With 5 bases removed from V and 1 base from J, the gap between germline ends came to 8 bases. In DNA, the CDR3 is TGTGCCAGCAGCCCGACAGTTAACTATGGCTACACCTTC. Translating gives CASSPTVNYGYTF.

This clonotype was picked up many times. This chain connects TRBV24-1 to TRBJ2-1; weak D call: TRBD1 (6 bases). The ends were cut back, 4 bases at V and 5 bases at J, with 8 bases in the middle. The CDR3 totals 13 residues. Germline loops: CDR1 KGHDR, CDR2 SFDVKD. In DNA, the CDR3 is TGTGCCACCAGTGAACAGGGAGACAATGAGCAGTTCTTC. Translation: CATSEQGDNEQFF.

This chain uses TRBV2 with TRBJ2-1; 8 nucleotides line up with TRBD1. The V segment lost 5 bases and the J segment 6 bases; nucleotides outside the gene matches: 9. From germline, CDR1 is SNHLY and CDR2 FYNNEI. The CDR3 covers 15 residues. The CDR3 nucleotides read TGTGCCAGCAGTTTAGCAGGGGGCTCTGGCAATGAGCAGTTCTTC. This encodes CASSLAGGSGNEQFF.

The V gene is TRBV12-3 or TRBV12-4, the J gene TRBJ2-1, with D unclear. The V end was cut by 6 bases, the J end by 0 bases, with 15 bases between. This CDR3 has 16 residues. The DNA of the CDR3 is TGTGCCAGCAGCGTTGACACACAAGGCTCCTACAATGAGCAGTTCTTC. This translates into CASSVDTQGSYNEQFF.

This clonotype showed up just a few times. The chain has TRBV30 and TRBJ1-1, with D unresolved. Germline CDR1 reads GTSNPN; CDR2 reads SVGIG (reference sequence). V was cut by 0 bases and J by 1 base, with 6 bases left in between. This CDR3 has 13 residues. This CDR3 is CAWSVLGNTEAFF. The CDR3, as DNA: TGTGCCTGGAGTGTACTGGGGAACACTGAAGCTTTCTTT.

V is TRBV7-9 and J is TRBJ2-7, with a tentative D call TRBD1 (5 bases). The germline V and J ends were trimmed by 0 bases and 2 bases, with 8 bases remaining between them. The germline gives CDR1 SEHNR, CDR2 FQNEAQ (reference sequence). This CDR3 has 14 residues. This CDR3 reads CASSLAQGTYEQYF. The CDR3 region has the DNA TGTGCCAGCAGCTTAGCTCAGGGAACCTACGAGCAGTACTTC. The full variable domain, rest sourced from reference TRBV7-9 and TRBJ2-7, is DTGVSQNPRHKITKRGQNVTFRCDPISEHNRLYWYRQTLGQGPEFLTYFQNEAQLEKSRLLSDRFSAERPKGSFSTLEIQRTEQGDSAMYLCASSLAQGTYEQYFGPGTRLTVT.

J is TRBJ1-2 and V is TRBV11-2, with unresolved D. V was pared by 6 bases and J by 0 bases, with 11 bases between. Germline CDR1 is SGHAT and CDR2 is FQNNGV. The length of the CDR3 is 14 residues. This CDR3 reads CASSTDVANYGYTF. In DNA, the CDR3 is TGTGCCAGCAGTACTGACGTTGCTAACTATGGCTACACCTTC.

The rearrangement uses TRBV20-1 and TRBJ2-7, with 9 positions matching TRBD2. The trim removed 2 bases at V and 0 bases at J, leaving 2 bases unmatched. Germline-derived CDR1 and CDR2 are DFQATT and SNEGSKA (reference sequence). The CDR3 consists of 14 residues. DNA for the CDR3: TGCAGTGCTAGAATTAGCGGGAGCTCCTACGAGCAGTACTTC. As protein: CSARISGSSYEQYF.

The chain couples TRBV5-1 to TRBJ2-1; TRBD2 might be the D (5 bases). V was cut by 2 bases and J by 7 bases, with 13 bases left in between. The CDR3 is made up of 14 amino acids. Germline V gene lookup returns CDR1 SGHRS and CDR2 YFSETQ. The CDR3 bases are TGCGCCAGCAGCTTTGGAGAGGGTAGGAATGAGCAGTTCTTC. It codes for CASSFGEGRNEQFF.

This sequence joins TRBV24-1 and TRBJ1-2; possibly TRBD1 for D (5 bases). The CDR3 is 12 amino acids. Germline V gene lookup returns CDR1 KGHDR and CDR2 SFDVKD. The germline V and J ends were trimmed by 11 bases and 8 bases, with 17 bases remaining between them. The CDR3 DNA reads TGTGCCAATCAGACAAGGGACTTCGGCTACACCTTC. This gives the protein CANQTRDFGYTF.

This clonotype showed up many times. The V and J genes are TRBV6-6 and TRBJ2-3; D is ambiguous. CDR3 size: 11 residues. Germline V gene lookup returns CDR1 MNHNY and CDR2 SVGAGI (reference sequence). The V gene lost 5 bases and the J gene lost 4 bases, with 4 bases spanning the gap. DNA for the CDR3: TGTGCCAGCAGTAATTCAGATACGCAGTATTTT. Translation gives CASSNSDTQYF.

This clonotype was recorded many times. This CDR3 reads CSASSSAVGTETQYF. The CDR3 region has the DNA TGCAGTGCTAGTTCGAGCGCGGTCGGGACTGAGACCCAGTACTTC. The chain is built from TRBV20-1 and TRBJ2-5, with D tentatively TRBD2 (6 bases). V lost 3 bases and J 5 bases, leaving 19 bases between the germline ends. Germline CDR1 and CDR2: DFQATT and SNEGSKA (reference sequence). The CDR3 is 15 amino acids.

This clonotype was counted between two and nine times. A much larger clone lies a single base off, so this may be a read error. This chain connects TRBV12-3 or TRBV12-4 to TRBJ2-7; a weak D match, TRBD1 (5 bases). The CDR3 is 14 amino acids. The chain's CDR3 is CVSSKGPIYYEQYF. CDR3 bases: TGTGTCAGCAGTAAGGGGCCAATATACTACGAGCAGTACTTC.

V and J are TRBV20-1 and TRBJ2-7; 8 nucleotides line up with TRBD1. CDR3 length equals 11 residues. Germline CDR1 reads DFQATT; CDR2 reads SNEGSKA (reference sequence). The junction had 6 bases not matched to a gene; V was cut back by 5 bases and J by 9 bases. The CDR3 loop reads CSARDRGGQYF. In nucleotides, the CDR3 is TGCAGTGCTCGCGACAGGGGAGGGCAGTACTTC.

The chain couples TRBV9 to TRBJ1-2; no reliable D call. The CDR3 is 12 residues long. V was cut by 0 bases and J by 7 bases, with 7 bases left in between. CDR1 and CDR2 from the germline V gene are SGDLS and YYNGEE. CDR3 sequence (DNA): TGTGCCAGCAGCGTAGGGGCTGGTGGCTACACCTTC. This encodes CASSVGAGGYTF.

This clonotype was found many times. The chain recombines TRBV7-8 with TRBJ2-1; D is unresolved. This CDR3 region has 15 residues. Between the trimmed V and J ends, which lost 1 base and 4 bases, there was a span of 11 bases. The germline V gene has CDR1 SGHVS and CDR2 FQNEAQ. CDR3 sequence (DNA): TGTGCCAGCAGCTTAGTGAGTGGATTATACAATGAGCAGTTCTTC. This translates into CASSLVSGLYNEQFF.

This clonotype was seen many times. The V gene is TRBV10-3, the J gene TRBJ2-1, with D perhaps matching TRBD2 (5 bases). The CDR3 is made up of 13 amino acids. V dropped 4 bases and J dropped 8 bases, with 12 bases sitting between them. Germline CDR1 ENHRY, CDR2 SYGVKD. The CDR3 region is CAISGPGMDEQFF. As DNA, the CDR3 is TGTGCCATCAGTGGGCCCGGGATGGATGAGCAGTTCTTC.

Regarding this clonotype: A single base separates this from a much larger clone, so it may be a read error. This chain links TRBV12-3 or TRBV12-4 with TRBJ1-5; D perhaps matches TRBD1 (5 bases). This CDR3 has 18 residues. The V end was cut by 3 bases, the J end by 1 base, with 19 bases between. Here the CDR3 DNA reads TGTGCCAGCAGTTTTTTGGGCAGGGCATCCAGCAGCAATCAGCCCCAGCATTTT. Translating it yields CASSFLGRASSSNQPQHF.

This chain joins TRBV10-3 and TRBJ1-6, with unresolved D. Germline V gene sequence: CDR1 ENHRY, CDR2 SYGVKD. With 5 bases removed from V and 10 bases from J, the gap between germline ends came to 9 bases. The CDR3 runs 12 residues. CDR3 residues: CAISFDGSPLHF. For the CDR3, the DNA is TGTGCCATCAGTTTCGACGGCTCACCCCTCCACTTT.

The sample holds many counts of this clonotype. The chain carries TRBV20-1 and TRBJ2-5, with D possibly TRBD2 on 5 matching bases. Germline-derived CDR1 and CDR2 are DFQATT and SNEGSKA (reference sequence). The CDR3 consists of 12 residues. V was trimmed by 3 bases and J by 1 base, leaving 6 bases between them. The CDR3 loop reads CSARGSQETQYF. The CDR3 DNA sequence: TGCAGTGCTAGGGGGAGCCAAGAGACCCAGTACTTC.

This clonotype was observed at least ten times. The rearrangement links TRBV24-1 to TRBJ2-7, with D perhaps matching TRBD2 (6 bases). The germline gives CDR1 KGHDR, CDR2 SFDVKD. V lost 3 bases, J lost 1 base, and 9 bases lay in between. The CDR3 is made up of 14 amino acids. The CDR3 protein is CATSDGDLSYEQYF. CDR3 sequence (DNA): TGTGCCACCAGTGATGGGGACTTGTCCTACGAGCAGTACTTC.

In this sample, this clonotype turned up many times. This chain connects TRBV5-1 to TRBJ2-1; perhaps TRBD1 as D (6 bases). Germline CDR1 is SGHRS and CDR2 is YFSETQ. This CDR3 is built from 14 residues. V lost 2 bases and J lost 6, with 12 bases in between. Here the CDR3 reads CASSLGTLSNEQFF. In DNA form, the CDR3 reads TGCGCCAGCAGCTTAGGGACACTTTCCAATGAGCAGTTCTTC.

The gene calls are TRBV9 and TRBJ2-7; 8 bases align to TRBD2. Germline CDR1 reads SGDLS; CDR2 reads YYNGEE. V gave up 3 bases and J gave up 8 bases; unmatched junction bases: 19. The CDR3 runs 17 residues. In DNA form, the CDR3 reads TGTGCCAGCAGCGCCTATGGTAGCGGGGATGGGGGTGGCCAGCAGTACTTC. Translated, it gives CASSAYGSGDGGGQQYF.

For this clonotype: Just one base apart from a much larger clone, this may be a read error. This chain joins TRBV7-2 and TRBJ2-5; D tentatively fits TRBD1 or TRBD2 (5 bases each). Per the germline V gene, CDR1 is SGHTA and CDR2 is FQGNSA. The V end was cut by 6 bases, the J end by 5 bases, with 16 bases between. This CDR3 has 14 amino acids. The chain's CDR3 is CASSHLRGAETQYF. CDR3 nucleotide sequence: TGTGCCAGCAGTCATCTGAGGGGAGCGGAGACCCAGTACTTC. Combining the CDR3 with reference TRBV7-2 and TRBJ2-5 gives the whole variable domain GAGVSQSPSNKVTEKGKDVELRCDPISGHTALYWYRQSLGQGLEFLIYFQGNSAPDKSGLPSDRFSAERTGGSVSTLTIQRTQQEDSAVYLCASSHLRGAETQYFGPGTRLLVL.